Given below is one T cell receptor (beta chain) in context. TCR beta was sequenced from blood CD8+ and CD4+ T cells. CD8+ and CD4+ T cells were negatively isolated; TEMRA cells were FACS-enriched. The sample belongs to a study of CD8 T cells in Susac syndrome. Random hexamers were used to reverse transcribe an amount of about 0.5 to 1 ug RNA. An immunoSEQ multiplex PCR generated amplified TCR beta CDR3 products spanning 54 Vbeta and 13 Jbeta. TCRdb reanalysed the immunoSEQ multiplex PCR reads using MiXCR and keeps one entry per CDR3 protein. The sample shows roughly 170,000 distinct CDR3 sequences, 80% to 95% of them seen only once. CDR1 and CDR2 (germline): MDHEN, SYDVKM. The length of the CDR3 is 15 residues. Trimming took 2 bases from V and 5 from J; bases not matched to a gene: 7.

Sequenced: CD4+ T cells from PBMCs. The chain carries TRBV28 and TRBJ2-7, with 9 bases aligning to TRBD1. The receptor's source is a human donor with multiple sclerosis. This CDR3 reads CASSLLLGTGNEQYF. The CDR3 DNA reads as TGTGCCAGCAGTTTACTCCTCGGGACAGGGAACGAGCAGTACTTC.